This T cell receptor beta chain comes out of a study of T cell responses to AZD1222 COVID-19 vaccine. This CDR3 comprises 16 residues. Deletions cut 5 bases from V and 2 bases from J, with 17 bases between. The germline CDR1 and CDR2 sequences are LGHDT and YNNKEL (reference sequence). Study-level findings and limits: Compared with day 0, the breadth and depth of the Spike-specific TCR repertoire rose significantly after two doses of AZD1222. All repertoire sampling was performed exclusively after the peak T cell response. Across the whole spike, CD4 TCRs peaked at regions 160-218 and 743-854. A reported finding is that nearly half of spike-specific TCRs target unmutated variant regions.

Data came from immunoSEQ multiplex PCR; TCRdb stores just in-frame clones and leaves some out. The sample lists about 99,000 clones, about nine tenths occurring once. Worth noting for this clone: Its antigen is as yet unknown.

Sequences were derived from peripheral blood, sampled 28 days after the second dose of the MenACWY control vaccine. The J gene is TRBJ2-3, the V gene TRBV3-1 (or the pseudogene TRBV3-2), with D possibly being TRBD1 or TRBD2 (6 bases each). The receptor was isolated from an adult who received the MenACWY meningococcal vaccine as a control. CDR3 amino acids: CASSGRGGRHTDTQYF. The CDR3 DNA follows: TGTGCCAGCAGCGGACGTGGGGGGCGCCACACAGATACGCAGTATTTT.